Below, 20 T cell receptor beta chains from the same sample are listed, as sequenced in a study of blood T cell repertoires in COVID-19. The repertoire was sequenced with immunoSEQ multiplex PCR; TCRdb's copy has only in-frame clones and lacks some. In the table there are roughly 140,000 clones, around 84% of which are singletons. Material for sequencing was peripheral blood. All receptors derive from a woman in her fifties or sixties in a cohort sampled during active or convalescent COVID-19.

This chain uses TRBV29-1 with TRBJ2-7; 15 nucleotides agree with TRBD2. V gave up 5 bases and J gave up 5 bases; unmatched junction bases: 10. Germline V gene sequence: CDR1 SQVTM, CDR2 ANQGSEA. The CDR3 extends over 16 amino acids. The CDR3 protein is CSVRGLAGGGDDEQYF. CDR3 DNA: TGCAGCGTTCGGGGACTAGCGGGGGGAGGTGACGACGAGCAGTACTTC.

The gene calls are TRBV19 and TRBJ1-1; D is unresolved. Trimming shortened V by 1 base and J by 1 base, and 7 bases separated the two germline ends. The CDR3 extends over 14 amino acids. Germline V lookup: CDR1 LNHDA, CDR2 SQIVND (reference sequence). The CDR3 DNA reads TGTGCCAGTAGTATAGGTCAGGAGAACACTGAAGCTTTCTTT. Translated: CASSIGQENTEAFF.

In this sample, this clone turned up a few times. The gene calls are TRBV2 and TRBJ2-1, with TRBD2 identical over 9 bases. After removal of 2 bases from V and 0 bases from J, the junction contained 5 bases not matched to a gene. Germline CDR1 is SNHLY and CDR2 is FYNNEI. The CDR3 covers 17 residues. The CDR3 DNA sequence: TGTGCCAGCAGTGAACGGGGTAGCGGGGGCTCCTACAATGAGCAGTTCTTC. Its translation: CASSERGSGGSYNEQFF.

The chain combines TRBV19 with TRBJ2-1; 8 bases agree with TRBD2. The length of the CDR3 is 12 residues. The V segment lost 3 bases and the J segment 12 bases; nucleotides outside the gene matches: 4. CDR1 is LNHDA and CDR2 is SQIVND in the germline V gene (reference sequence). CDR3 residues: CASSMSGGSQFF. CDR3 sequence (DNA): TGTGCCAGTAGTATGAGCGGGGGCTCGCAGTTCTTC.

The chain combines TRBV6-6 with TRBJ2-2; TRBD1 matches 9 bases. With V trimmed by 6 bases and J by 5 bases, 4 bases remained unmatched. This CDR3 is built from 14 residues. Germline values: CDR1 MNHNY, CDR2 SVGAGI (reference sequence). This CDR3 is CASSGTGRTGELFF. Written as DNA, the CDR3 is TGTGCCAGCAGCGGGACAGGGAGGACCGGGGAGCTGTTTTTT.

Only a few counts were recorded for this clone. The chain is built from TRBV18 and TRBJ1-4; perhaps TRBD1 as D (6 bases). The germline V gene has CDR1 KGHSH and CDR2 LQKENI. Between the trimmed V and J ends, which lost 4 bases and 5 bases, there was a span of 11 bases. This CDR3 spans 14 amino acids. CDR3 region: CASSRQGTNEKLFF. DNA for the CDR3: TGTGCCAGCTCACGCCAGGGGACGAATGAAAAACTGTTTTTT.

In its sample, this clone was seen a few times. The chain is built from TRBV7-9 and TRBJ2-1; no clear D gene. From germline, CDR1 is SEHNR and CDR2 FQNEAQ (reference sequence). The CDR3 spans 13 residues. V shed 1 base and J shed 3 bases, with 4 bases lying between them. CDR3 loop: CASSLGSYNEQFF. The CDR3 DNA reads TGTGCCAGCAGCTTAGGTAGCTACAATGAGCAGTTCTTC.

The genes are TRBV19 and TRBJ2-1; tentative D call: TRBD1 (5 bases). Looked up from germline, CDR1 is LNHDA and CDR2 is SQIVND (reference sequence). The germline V and J ends were trimmed by 4 bases and 2 bases, with 9 bases remaining between them. The CDR3 is 14 amino acids. CDR3 sequence reads: CASSRVTAYNEQFF. The CDR3 DNA sequence: TGTGCCAGTAGTAGGGTGACAGCCTACAATGAGCAGTTCTTC.

This rearrangement joins TRBV19 to TRBJ1-5; no definite D call. Germline V gene data show CDR1 as LNHDA and CDR2 as SQIVND (reference sequence). V was cut by 2 bases and J by 1 base, with 6 bases left in between. The CDR3 runs 14 residues. The CDR3 loop is CASSIFGSNQPQHF. DNA for the CDR3: TGTGCCAGTAGTATATTCGGGAGCAATCAGCCCCAGCATTTT. Variable domain in full (rest from reference TRBV19 and TRBJ1-5): DGGITQSPKYLFRKEGQNVTLSCEQNLNHDAMYWYRQDPGQGLRLIYYSQIVNDFQKGDIAEGYSVSREKKESFPLTVTSAQKNPTAFYLCASSIFGSNQPQHFGDGTRLSIL.

This clone was detected only a few times. This chain connects TRBV2 to TRBJ1-4; 8 bases map to TRBD1. Trimming removed 7 bases from V and 2 bases from J; junction bases left unmatched: 6. CDR1 SNHLY and CDR2 FYNNEI come from the germline V gene. The CDR3 is 15 amino acids. The CDR3 here is CASKAGGATNEKLFF. As DNA, the CDR3 is TGTGCCAGCAAGGCAGGGGGCGCGACTAATGAAAAACTGTTTTTT.

This clone has only a few counts. V and J are TRBV2 and TRBJ1-6, with 8 bases that match TRBD1. In germline, CDR1 is SNHLY, CDR2 FYNNEI. With V trimmed by 7 bases and J by 4 bases, 6 bases remained unmatched. This CDR3 is built from 15 residues. The CDR3 sequence: CASIGGTGYNSPLHF. The DNA of the CDR3 is TGTGCCAGCATCGGCGGGACAGGTTATAATTCACCCCTCCACTTT.

V is TRBV27 and J is TRBJ1-1, with D possibly TRBD1 on 5 matching bases. V was shortened by 3 bases and J by 6 bases, with 11 bases between the two germline ends. The CDR3 spans 13 residues. Germline loops: CDR1 MNHEY, CDR2 SMNVEV (reference sequence). The DNA for the CDR3 is TGTGCCAGCAGTTTTCTCGGGGGAGCTGAAGCTTTCTTT. Its protein product is CASSFLGGAEAFF.

This clone was counted between two and nine times. The chain is built from TRBV2 and TRBJ1-2, with D perhaps matching TRBD1 (6 bases). This CDR3 has 14 residues. CDR1 SNHLY and CDR2 FYNNEI come from the germline V gene. Trimming removed 4 bases from V and 4 bases from J, with 13 bases in between. The CDR3 DNA is TGTGCCAGCAGTGTGAGACAGGCAACCTATGGCTACACCTTC. Translated: CASSVRQATYGYTF.

The rearrangement links TRBV5-1 to TRBJ2-3; 9 nucleotides match TRBD2. The germline V gene has CDR1 SGHRS and CDR2 YFSETQ. The CDR3 sequence is 16 residues long. V lost 1 base, J lost 2 bases, and 5 bases stayed unmatched. Here the CDR3 DNA reads TGCGCCAGCAGCTTGCGGCGGGGGGGCCCCACAGATACGCAGTATTTT. It translates to CASSLRRGGPTDTQYF.

The V gene is TRBV21-1, the J gene TRBJ1-6; TRBD1, the table's D call, was not compared with the DNA. TRBV21-1 is annotated as a pseudogene. The CDR3 has 17 residues. CDR3 in DNA: TGTGCCAGCAGCAAGTACAGGGGAAATCTCCATAATTCACCCCTCCACTTT. Translating gives CASSKYRGNLHNSPLHF.

This clone was observed once. V usage is TRBV6-5 and J usage is TRBJ1-1; D might be TRBD1 (5 bases). This CDR3 is built from 14 residues. From germline, CDR1 is MNHEY and CDR2 SVGAGI. The V and J ends lost 2 bases and 2 bases respectively, with 9 bases between them. The DNA for the CDR3 is TGTGCCAGCAGTTACGATCAGGGCAACACTGAAGCTTTCTTT. As protein: CASSYDQGNTEAFF.

The chain uses TRBV19 and TRBJ2-5; 7 bases map to TRBD1. V dropped 6 bases and J dropped 2; count of bases not matched to a gene: 6. The CDR3 has 14 amino acids. CDR1 is LNHDA, CDR2 SQIVND, per germline (reference sequence). CDR3 sequence reads: CASSKTGFQETQYF. For the CDR3, the DNA is TGTGCCAGTAGCAAGACAGGGTTTCAAGAGACCCAGTACTTC.

V gene TRBV3-1 (or the pseudogene TRBV3-2) combines with J gene TRBJ2-2; 11 nucleotides line up with TRBD1. CDR1 is LGHDT, CDR2 YNNKEL, per germline (reference sequence). The ends lost 4 bases at V and 5 bases at J; junction bases unmatched: 6. The CDR3 runs to 16 residues. DNA of the CDR3: TGTGCCAGCAGCCTAGAGGGACAGGGGGTAACCGGGGAGCTGTTTTTT. Its translation is CASSLEGQGVTGELFF.

The gene calls are TRBV5-1 and TRBJ2-1, with 7 bases identical to TRBD2. Germline values: CDR1 SGHRS, CDR2 YFSETQ. Germline trimming cut 3 bases from V and 8 bases from J; bases unmatched to any gene: 8. This CDR3 is 14 amino acids long. The CDR3 sequence is CASSSGLGKDEQFF. Written as DNA, the CDR3 is TGCGCCAGCAGCTCCGGACTAGGTAAAGATGAGCAGTTCTTC.

This chain uses TRBV5-1 with TRBJ2-1; D possibly corresponds to TRBD1 (5 bases). This CDR3 contains 16 residues. Germline V gives CDR1 SGHRS, CDR2 YFSETQ. Trimming removed 4 bases at V and 4 bases at J, with 18 bases between. CDR3 DNA: TGCGCCAGCAGCATTCGGACACCATTACCGTACAATGAGCAGTTCTTC. Translated: CASSIRTPLPYNEQFF.